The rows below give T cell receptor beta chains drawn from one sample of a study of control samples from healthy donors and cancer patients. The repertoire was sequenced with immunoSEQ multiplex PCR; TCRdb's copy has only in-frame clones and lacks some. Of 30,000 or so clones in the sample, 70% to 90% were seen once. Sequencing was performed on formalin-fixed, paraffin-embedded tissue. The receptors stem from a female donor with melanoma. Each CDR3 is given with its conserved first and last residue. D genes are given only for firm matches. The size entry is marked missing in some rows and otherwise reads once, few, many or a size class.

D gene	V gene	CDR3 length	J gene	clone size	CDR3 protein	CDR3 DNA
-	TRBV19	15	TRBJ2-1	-	CASSTRLAPNNEQFF	TGTGCCAGTAGTACCAGGCTAGCGCCGAACAATGAGCAGTTCTTC
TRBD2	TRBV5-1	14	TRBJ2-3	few	CASMGSGNTDTQYF	TGCGCCAGCATGGGCAGCGGGAATACAGATACGCAGTATTTT
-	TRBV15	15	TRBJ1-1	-	CATSRDESMNTEAFF	TGTGCCACCAGCCGAGATGAGAGCATGAACACTGAAGCTTTCTTT
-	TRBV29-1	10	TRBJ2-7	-	CSVLEKEQYF	TGCAGCGTTCTTGAAAAAGAGCAGTACTTC
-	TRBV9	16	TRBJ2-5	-	CASSLLGGAGGETQYF	TGTGCCAGCAGCCTCCTAGGTGGTGCGGGTGGAGAGACCCAGTACTTC
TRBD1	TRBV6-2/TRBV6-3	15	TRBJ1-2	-	CASSYDDRVAVGYTF	TGTGCCAGCAGTTACGACGACAGGGTGGCCGTAGGCTACACCTTC
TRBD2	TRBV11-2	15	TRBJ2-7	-	CASSPTASGREEQYF	TGTGCCAGCAGCCCAACTGCTAGCGGGCGGGAGGAGCAGTACTTC
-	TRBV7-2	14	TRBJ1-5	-	CASSLVPVNQPQHF	TGTGCCAGCAGCTTAGTTCCGGTAAATCAGCCCCAGCATTTT
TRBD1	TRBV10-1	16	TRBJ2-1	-	CASSDPFRDRGYEQFF	TGCGCCAGCAGTGACCCTTTCCGGGACAGGGGTTATGAGCAGTTCTTC
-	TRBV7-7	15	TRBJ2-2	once	CASSLASGNTGELFF	TGTGCCAGCAGCTTAGCTAGCGGGAACACCGGGGAGCTGTTTTTT
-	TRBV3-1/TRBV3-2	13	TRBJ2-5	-	CASSPYLQETQYF	TGTGCCAGCAGCCCCTACCTCCAAGAGACCCAGTACTTC
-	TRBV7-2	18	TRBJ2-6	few	CASSPGASKGAGANVLTF	TGTGCCAGCAGCCCAGGTGCCTCTAAGGGGGCTGGGGCCAACGTCCTGACTTTC
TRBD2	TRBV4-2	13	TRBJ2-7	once	CASSQELAGVLYF	TGTGCCAGCAGCCAAGAACTAGCGGGAGTCCTGTACTTC
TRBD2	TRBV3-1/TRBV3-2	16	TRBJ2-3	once	CASSSSGRAGTDTQYF	TGTGCCAGCAGTTCTAGCGGGAGGGCCGGCACAGATACGCAGTATTTT
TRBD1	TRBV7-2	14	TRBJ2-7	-	CASSSRDRTREQYF	TGTGCCAGCAGCTCCCGGGACAGAACACGCGAGCAGTACTTC
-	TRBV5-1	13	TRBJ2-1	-	CASSIDSYNEQFF	TGCGCCAGCAGCATCGACTCTTACAATGAGCAGTTCTTC
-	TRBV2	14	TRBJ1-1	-	CASGEGAGGMEAFF	TGTGCCAGCGGGGAGGGAGCCGGGGGTATGGAAGCTTTCTTT
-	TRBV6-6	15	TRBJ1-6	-	CASMGGTSYNSPLHF	TGTGCCAGCATGGGCGGCACCTCCTATAATTCACCCCTCCACTTT